The T cell receptor beta chain under discussion was sequenced for a study of human T cells and chemical hapten exposure. Study details: 0.01% DPC was applied to the upper back in patch tests, which were read at 6 days. Study-wide results and limits: The study found expanded TCRs formed significantly more large CDR3 similarity clusters than controls.

Individual cDNA molecules each carried unique molecular identifiers attached by the library. TCRdb passed the RACE reads through MiXCR, listing each CDR3 protein once. The table lists around 99,000 distinct CDR3 sequences, approximately 11% of them singletons. Time point meaning: patch test 2, 6 weeks after DPC sensitization. Treatment specified: therapeutic diphenylcyclopropenone sensitization with weekly scalp DPC. Participating donors were patients with alopecia, aged 18 to 70 years, considered appropriate candidates for DPC. This clonotype was observed a handful of times. Its antigen is unidentified. The specimen was whole blood, collected in connection with sensitization to the hapten diphenylcyclopropenone (DPC). This sequence was found in a man aged 40-50 years with alopecia areata. Some clones in this sample may be carry-over from other donors' samples.

The CDR3 loop is CASSSLLGGQTSGNTIYF. The CDR3 coding sequence is TGTGCCAGCAGCTCCCTGCTTGGGGGCCAGACCTCTGGAAACACCATATATTTT. The V call is TRBV7-9, the J call TRBJ1-3, with a tentative D call TRBD1 (6 bases). Trimming cost V 4 bases and J 0 bases, with 19 bases left between them. There are 18 residues in the CDR3. The V gene's germline CDR1 is SEHNR and CDR2 FQNEAQ (reference sequence).